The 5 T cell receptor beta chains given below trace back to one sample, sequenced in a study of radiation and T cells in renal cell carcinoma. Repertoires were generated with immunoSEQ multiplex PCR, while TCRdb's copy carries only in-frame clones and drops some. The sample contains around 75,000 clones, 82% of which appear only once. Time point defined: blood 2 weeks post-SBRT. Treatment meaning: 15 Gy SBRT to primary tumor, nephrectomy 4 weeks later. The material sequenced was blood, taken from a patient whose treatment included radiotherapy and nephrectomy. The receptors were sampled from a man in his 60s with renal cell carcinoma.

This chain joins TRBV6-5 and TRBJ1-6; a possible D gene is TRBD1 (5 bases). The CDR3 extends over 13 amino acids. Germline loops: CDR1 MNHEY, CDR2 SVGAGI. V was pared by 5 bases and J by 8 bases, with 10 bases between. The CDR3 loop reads CASSPRGDSPLHF. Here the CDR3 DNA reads TGTGCCAGCAGTCCCCGGGGGGATTCACCCCTCCACTTT.

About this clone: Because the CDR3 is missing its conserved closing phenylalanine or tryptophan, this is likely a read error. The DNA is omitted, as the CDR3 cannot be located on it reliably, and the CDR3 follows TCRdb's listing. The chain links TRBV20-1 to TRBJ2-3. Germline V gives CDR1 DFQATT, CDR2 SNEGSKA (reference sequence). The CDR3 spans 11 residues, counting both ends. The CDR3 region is CSATALQGPPL.

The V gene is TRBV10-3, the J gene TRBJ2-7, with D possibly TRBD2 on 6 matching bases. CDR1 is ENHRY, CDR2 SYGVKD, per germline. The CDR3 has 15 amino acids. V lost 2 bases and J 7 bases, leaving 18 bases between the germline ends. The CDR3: CAISEEWRETREQYF. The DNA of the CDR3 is TGTGCCATCAGTGAGGAATGGCGGGAAACTCGGGAGCAGTACTTC.

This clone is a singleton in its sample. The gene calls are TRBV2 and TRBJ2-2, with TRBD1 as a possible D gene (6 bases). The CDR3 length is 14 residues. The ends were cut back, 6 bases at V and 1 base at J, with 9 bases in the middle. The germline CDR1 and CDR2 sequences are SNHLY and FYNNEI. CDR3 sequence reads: CASRKQGNTGELFF. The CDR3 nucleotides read TGTGCCAGCAGGAAACAGGGGAACACCGGGGAGCTGTTTTTT.

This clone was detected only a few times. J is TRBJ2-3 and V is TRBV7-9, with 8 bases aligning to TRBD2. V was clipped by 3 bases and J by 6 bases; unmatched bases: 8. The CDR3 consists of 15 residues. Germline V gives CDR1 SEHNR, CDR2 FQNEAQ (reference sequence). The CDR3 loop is CASSLLAGVEDTQYF. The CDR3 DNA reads TGTGCCAGCAGCTTGCTAGCGGGTGTCGAGGATACGCAGTATTTT.